The source of this T cell receptor beta chain is a study of cytomegalovirus exposure and HLA in healthy donors. Sequencing was performed with immunoSEQ multiplex PCR; in TCRdb, only in-frame clones are kept and a portion is missing. In the table there are over 250,000 clones, about 86% of which are singletons. On this clone itself: Its matching antigen is unknown.

Study findings and constraints: The authors enumerated roughly 160 TCR beta chains as linked to cytomegalovirus. Despite most TCR sequences being rare, some public TCRs occurred in many donors.

This sequence originates from a woman between 18 and 29 years old in good health and CMV-seronegative. Sequencing input: PBMCs.

The CDR3 nucleotides read TGTGCCATCAGTGAGCCAGCGGGCCCCCTCTCCTACAATGAGCAGTTCTTC. As protein: CAISEPAGPLSYNEQFF. The genes are TRBV10-3 and TRBJ2-1; D perhaps matches TRBD2 (6 bases). Deletions cut 2 bases from V and 0 bases from J, with 14 bases between. CDR3 size: 17 residues. In germline, CDR1 is ENHRY, CDR2 SYGVKD.